The sequence of this T cell receptor (beta chain) was determined in a study of blood T cell repertoires in COVID-19. Background on the study: COVID-19 samples collected from the United States, Italy and Spain covered acute and convalescent phases. PBMCs, B-cell-depleted T cells, or T cells were the source of the cDNA or gDNA that made up the material.

Germline lookup yields CDR1 SGHRS and CDR2 YFSETQ. Trimming removed 0 bases from V and 0 bases from J; junction bases left unmatched: 3. This CDR3 region has 17 residues. Per the original methods: Amplification of reference gene primers provided the estimated nucleated cell counts. Produced via immunoSEQ multiplex PCR; TCRdb's table is partial and in-frame only. That table gives V, J and clone size, and the DNA gave D and trimming. The sample has over 150,000 clones; 85% to 90% are singletons. This TCR was recovered from a man between 70 and 80 years old with active or convalescent COVID-19. The chain recombines TRBV5-1 with TRBJ2-1; TRBD2 matches 10 bases. Sequenced sample: peripheral blood. The CDR3 DNA sequence: TGCGCCAGCAGCTTGGGGCGACTAGCGGGCTCCTACAATGAGCAGTTCTTC. Translation gives CASSLGRLAGSYNEQFF.